These 3 T cell receptor beta chains originate from one sample sequenced in a study of blood T cell repertoires in COVID-19. TCRdb keeps only in-frame clones here, not all; method: immunoSEQ multiplex PCR. Here the sample spans 360,000 or so clones, 80% to 85% being singletons. Sequences were obtained from PBMCs or T cells enriched from blood (not recorded which). Receptors were obtained from a woman aged 45-65 years who had recovered from COVID-19.

The chain joins TRBV4-3 to TRBJ2-1; 11 nucleotides match TRBD2. Germline trimming cut 3 bases from V and 7 bases from J; bases unmatched to any gene: 8. The germline V gene encodes CDR1 LGHNA and CDR2 YSLEER. The length of the CDR3 is 16 residues. CDR3 region: CASSQIAGGPTNEQFF. CDR3 nucleotides: TGCGCCAGCAGCCAGATAGCGGGAGGGCCGACTAATGAGCAGTTCTTC.

The V call is TRBV11-1, the J call TRBJ1-4; D remains ambiguous. The V end lost 6 bases, the J end lost 8 bases, and 7 bases lay between the germline ends. CDR1 and CDR2 from the germline V gene are SGHAT and FQDESV (reference sequence). This CDR3 comprises 11 residues. Written as DNA, the CDR3 is TGTGCCAGCAGGACCGGGGAAAAACTGTTTTTT. This sequence encodes CASRTGEKLFF.

As to this clone: At one of its ends the junction is not consistent with the germline gene, which may arise from a read error. The chain couples TRBV3-1 (or the pseudogene TRBV3-2) to TRBJ1-2; maybe TRBD1 (6 bases). CDR1 and CDR2 from the germline V gene are LGHDT and YNNKEL (reference sequence). This CDR3 is built from 12 residues. Here the CDR3 reads CASSQKVRDTLF. CDR3 sequence (DNA): TGTGCCAGCAGCCAGAAAGTTCGGGACACCCTCTTC.